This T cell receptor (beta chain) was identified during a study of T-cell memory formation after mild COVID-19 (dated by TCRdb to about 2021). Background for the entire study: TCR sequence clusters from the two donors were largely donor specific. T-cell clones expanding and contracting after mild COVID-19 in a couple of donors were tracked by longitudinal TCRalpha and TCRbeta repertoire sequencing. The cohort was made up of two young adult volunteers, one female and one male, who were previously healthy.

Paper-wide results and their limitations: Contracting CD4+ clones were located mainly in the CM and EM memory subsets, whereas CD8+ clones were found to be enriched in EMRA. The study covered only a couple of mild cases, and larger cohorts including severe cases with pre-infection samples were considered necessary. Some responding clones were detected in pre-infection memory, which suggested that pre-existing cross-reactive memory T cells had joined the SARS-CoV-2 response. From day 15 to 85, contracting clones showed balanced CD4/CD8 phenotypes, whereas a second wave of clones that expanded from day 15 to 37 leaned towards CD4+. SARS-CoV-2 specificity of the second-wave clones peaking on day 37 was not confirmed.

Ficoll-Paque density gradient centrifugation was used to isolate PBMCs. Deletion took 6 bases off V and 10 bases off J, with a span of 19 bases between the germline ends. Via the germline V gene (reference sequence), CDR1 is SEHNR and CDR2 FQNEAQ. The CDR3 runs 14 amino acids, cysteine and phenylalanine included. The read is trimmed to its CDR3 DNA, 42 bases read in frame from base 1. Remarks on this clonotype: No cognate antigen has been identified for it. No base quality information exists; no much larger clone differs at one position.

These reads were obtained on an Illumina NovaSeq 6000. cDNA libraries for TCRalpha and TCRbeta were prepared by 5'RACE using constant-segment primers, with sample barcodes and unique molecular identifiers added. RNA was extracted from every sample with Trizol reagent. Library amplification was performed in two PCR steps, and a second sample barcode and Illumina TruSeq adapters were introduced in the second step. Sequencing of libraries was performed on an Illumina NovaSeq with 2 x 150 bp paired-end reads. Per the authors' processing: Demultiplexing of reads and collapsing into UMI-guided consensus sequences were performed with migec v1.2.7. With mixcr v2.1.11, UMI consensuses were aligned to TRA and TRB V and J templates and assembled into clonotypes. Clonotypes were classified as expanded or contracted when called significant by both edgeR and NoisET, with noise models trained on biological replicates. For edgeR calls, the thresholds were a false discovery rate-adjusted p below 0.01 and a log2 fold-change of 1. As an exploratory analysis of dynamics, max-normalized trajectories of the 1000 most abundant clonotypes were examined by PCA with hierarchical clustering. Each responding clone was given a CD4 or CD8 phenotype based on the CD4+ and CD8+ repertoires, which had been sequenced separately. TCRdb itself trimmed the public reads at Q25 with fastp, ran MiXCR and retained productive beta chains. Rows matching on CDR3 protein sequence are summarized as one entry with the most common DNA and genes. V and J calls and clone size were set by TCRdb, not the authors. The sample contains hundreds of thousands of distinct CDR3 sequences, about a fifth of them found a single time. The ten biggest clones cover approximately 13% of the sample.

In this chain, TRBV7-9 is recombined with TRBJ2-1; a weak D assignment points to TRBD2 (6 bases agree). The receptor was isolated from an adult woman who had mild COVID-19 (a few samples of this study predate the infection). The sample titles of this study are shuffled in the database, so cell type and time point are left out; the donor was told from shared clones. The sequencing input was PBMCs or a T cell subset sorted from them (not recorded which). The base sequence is TGTGCCAGCAGGCCGGGACTTCCAGCCGCGGAGCAGTTCTTC. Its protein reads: CASRPGLPAAEQFF.